The 12 T cell receptor beta chains below come from one sample, sequenced in a study of cytomegalovirus exposure and HLA in healthy donors. PCR amplification relied on 60 Vbeta primers (plus 13 Jbeta primers). The protocol was immunoSEQ multiplex PCR, while the TCRdb copy is restricted to in-frame clones and leaves out a portion. Its table lists some 120,000 clones. Sequenced sample: PBMCs. Receptor source: a young man in good health and CMV-seronegative.

The chain uses TRBV5-1 and TRBJ2-3; 8 bases map to TRBD1. V dropped 0 bases and J dropped 5; count of bases not matched to a gene: 5. The CDR3 extends over 15 amino acids. The germline V gene encodes CDR1 SGHRS and CDR2 YFSETQ. The CDR3 DNA reads TGCGCCAGCAGCTTGGAGACACAGGGGGGAGATACGCAGTATTTT. Its translation is CASSLETQGGDTQYF.

The gene calls are TRBV5-1 and TRBJ2-1; TRBD2 matches at 12 bases. The CDR3 has 15 residues. The V gene's germline CDR1 is SGHRS and CDR2 YFSETQ. V shed 4 bases, J shed 7 bases, and the junction held 6 bases outside the gene matches. DNA of the CDR3: TGCGCCAGCAGCCCCAGACTAGCGGGAGTAAATGAGCAGTTCTTC. It translates to CASSPRLAGVNEQFF.

V gene TRBV6-5 combines with J gene TRBJ2-3, with TRBD2 identical over 7 bases. This CDR3 is 15 amino acids long. The V gene's germline CDR1 is MNHEY and CDR2 SVGAGI. The J segment lost 4 bases and the V segment lost 8 bases, leaving 12 bases of the junction unmatched. DNA of the CDR3: TGTGCCAGCTCTTCGGTCGCGGGAGTCGCAGATACGCAGTATTTT. This sequence encodes CASSSVAGVADTQYF.

CDR3 DNA: TGCGCCAGCAGCCAAGTCCCTGGGGGGGGAACCGAGCAGTACTTC. Its translation: CASSQVPGGGTEQYF. V is TRBV4-3 and J is TRBJ2-7; 7 nucleotides match TRBD2. With 1 base clipped from V and 6 bases from J, the junction kept 9 bases outside the gene matches. The CDR3 has 15 residues. Per germline, CDR1 LGHNA and CDR2 YSLEER.

The chain couples TRBV4-1 to TRBJ2-3; TRBD2 matches 8 bases. The CDR3 is made up of 15 amino acids. Germline-derived CDR1 and CDR2 are MGHRA and YSYEKL. The V gene end was trimmed by 8 bases and the J gene end by 2 bases; junction bases not matched to a gene: 9. The CDR3 sequence: CASRLRAGVTDTQYF. As DNA, the CDR3 is TGCGCCAGCCGTTTAAGAGCGGGGGTCACAGATACGCAGTATTTT.

This chain connects TRBV19 to TRBJ1-3; D is uncertain. The ends were cut back, 8 bases at V and 0 bases at J, with 11 bases in the middle. The germline V gene encodes CDR1 LNHDA and CDR2 SQIVND (reference sequence). The CDR3 has 14 residues. CDR3 nucleotides: TGTGCCAGTGGAGAGAACGGCTCTGGAAACACCATATATTTT. Amino acids: CASGENGSGNTIYF.

The chain combines TRBV28 with TRBJ2-3; D is unresolved. The V and J ends lost 5 bases and 3 bases respectively, with 12 bases between them. This CDR3 spans 14 amino acids. Germline CDR1 reads MDHEN; CDR2 reads SYDVKM. CDR3 loop: CASSPHSDTDTQYF. CDR3 DNA sequence: TGTGCCAGCAGTCCCCACAGTGATACAGATACGCAGTATTTT.

The chain recombines TRBV9 with TRBJ1-2; TRBD1 is a possible D gene (5 bases). V was cut by 3 bases and J by 1 base, with 16 bases left in between. The CDR3 consists of 16 residues. Per germline, CDR1 SGDLS and CDR2 YYNGEE. CDR3 DNA: TGTGCCAGCAGCGACCCTCCCGACAGTTATAACTATGGCTACACCTTC. It specifies CASSDPPDSYNYGYTF.

The chain combines TRBV2 with TRBJ2-6; possibly TRBD1 for D (6 bases). Germline V gene sequence: CDR1 SNHLY, CDR2 FYNNEI. CDR3 length equals 16 residues. Trimming took off 4 bases at V and 2 bases at J, with 12 bases between the two ends. CDR3 amino acids: CASSGIQGAGANVLTF. The CDR3 bases are TGTGCCAGCAGTGGCATACAGGGTGCTGGGGCCAACGTCCTGACTTTC.

This chain links TRBV4-3 with TRBJ2-1, with TRBD2 matching over 8 bases. The CDR3 spans 16 residues. Germline V CDR1 and CDR2: LGHNA, YSLEER. The ends lost 0 bases at V and 4 bases at J; junction bases unmatched: 5. CDR3 DNA: TGCGCCAGCAGCCAAGATCTGGGCGGGGGGTACAATGAGCAGTTCTTC. It specifies CASSQDLGGGYNEQFF.

This chain uses TRBV5-1 with TRBJ2-5, with 8 bases matching TRBD2. The germline V gene has CDR1 SGHRS and CDR2 YFSETQ. V shed 4 bases, J shed 5 bases, and the junction held 7 bases outside the gene matches. There are 14 residues in the CDR3. In DNA, the CDR3 is TGCGCCAGCAGCCCTAACGGGAGGGGGGAGACCCAGTACTTC. Its protein is CASSPNGRGETQYF.

The chain employs TRBV7-2 and TRBJ2-7; TRBD1 aligns across 9 bases. CDR1 and CDR2 (germline): SGHTA, FQGNSA. The CDR3 spans 15 residues. Losses at the gene ends were 3 bases for V and 2 bases for J; bases not matched to a gene: 5. This CDR3 is CASSFTGQGPYEQYF. CDR3 in DNA: TGTGCCAGCAGCTTCACGGGACAGGGCCCCTACGAGCAGTACTTC.